The T cell receptor beta chain described here comes from a study of shared clonotypes between healthy human individuals. V shed 3 bases, J shed 5 bases, and the junction held 6 bases outside the gene matches. Per germline, CDR1 SGHAT and CDR2 FQNNGV. The CDR3 spans 14 residues. Generated by immunoSEQ multiplex PCR, the TCRdb table keeps only in-frame clones and is missing some. The table includes over 2 million clones, approximately 95% detected once. Selected positively for CCR7 and CD45RO-negative, naive CD8 cells excluded terminally differentiated effector memory CD45RA+ cells. The sample consisted of naive CD8+ T cells sorted from blood. The chain couples TRBV11-2 to TRBJ2-5, with 7 positions matching TRBD1. The clonotype comes from a man aged 18 to 35 in good health. CDR3 sequence: CASSFNTGVETQYF. CDR3 nucleotides: TGTGCCAGCAGCTTCAATACAGGGGTGGAGACCCAGTACTTC.